This T cell receptor beta chain was sequenced in a study of blood T cell repertoires in COVID-19. Generated by immunoSEQ multiplex PCR, the TCRdb table keeps only in-frame clones and is missing some. The table includes some 350,000 clones, roughly 89% detected once. The sample consisted of peripheral blood. The clonotype originates from a man between 18 and 35 years old with active or convalescent COVID-19.

The CDR3 sequence: CASSFTGAVSPLHF. In DNA form, the CDR3 reads TGTGCCAGCAGTTTTACAGGGGCGGTTTCACCCCTCCACTTT. This sequence joins TRBV28 and TRBJ1-6; 7 bases agree with TRBD1. The CDR3 length is 14 residues. Germline V gene lookup returns CDR1 MDHEN and CDR2 SYDVKM. V trimming: 3 bases; J trimming: 9 bases; junction bases outside the gene matches: 5. Looking up the rest from reference TRBV28 and TRBJ1-6 gives the full variable domain: DVKVTQSSRYLVKRTGEKVFLECVQDMDHENMFWYRQDPGLGLRLIYFSYDVKMKEKGDIPEGYSVSREKKERFSLILESASTNQTSMYLCASSFTGAVSPLHFGNGTRLTVT.